This is a list of T cell receptor beta chains from one sample in a study of cytomegalovirus exposure and HLA in healthy donors. Clones were sequenced by immunoSEQ multiplex PCR, and TCRdb holds only the in-frame ones, with some missing. The sample has under 250,000 clones, 80% to 95% seen once; the top ten hold approximately 0.99%. The sequencing sample was made of PBMCs. The receptor set was obtained from a woman aged 18-29 years in good health and CMV-seronegative. CDR3s include the opening cysteine and the closing phenylalanine or tryptophan. D genes are given only for firm matches. Clone sizes are given selectively: once, few, many, or a class where the clone is expanded.

v_call: TRBV28
d_call: -
cdr3_length: 11
j_call: TRBJ2-5
clone_size: -
cdr3_nt: TGTGCCAGCAGTTTTCTAGAGACCCAGTACTTC
cdr3_aa: CASSFLETQYF

v_call: TRBV29-1
d_call: -
cdr3_length: 13
j_call: TRBJ1-5
clone_size: -
cdr3_nt: TGCAGCGTTGTGGTTCAGGCCAAGCAGCCCCAGCATTTT
cdr3_aa: CSVVVQAKQPQHF

v_call: TRBV18
d_call: -
cdr3_length: 15
j_call: TRBJ2-5
clone_size: -
cdr3_nt: TGTGCCAGCTCACGGGAGGTGGGAAGTGAAGAGACCCAGTACTTC
cdr3_aa: CASSREVGSEETQYF

v_call: TRBV13
d_call: TRBD1
cdr3_length: 17
j_call: TRBJ1-2
clone_size: -
cdr3_nt: TGTGCCAGCAGTACACCGGGACAGGGGGATTCCAACTATGGCTACACCTTC
cdr3_aa: CASSTPGQGDSNYGYTF

v_call: TRBV7-9
d_call: -
cdr3_length: 19
j_call: TRBJ2-1
clone_size: once
cdr3_nt: TGTGCCAGCAGCTTAGCGTCCCTCCGGGGGTGGGCCGCTTCCAATGAGCAGTTCTTC
cdr3_aa: CASSLASLRGWAASNEQFF

v_call: TRBV6-1
d_call: -
cdr3_length: 14
j_call: TRBJ1-5
clone_size: -
cdr3_nt: TGTGCCAGCAGAGTTAAACAGGGCAGTCAGCCCCAGCATTTT
cdr3_aa: CASRVKQGSQPQHF

v_call: TRBV15
d_call: TRBD1
cdr3_length: 12
j_call: TRBJ1-2
clone_size: few
cdr3_nt: TGTGCCACCAGCCAGACAGGGAGGGGCTACACCTTC
cdr3_aa: CATSQTGRGYTF

v_call: TRBV23-1
d_call: TRBD1
cdr3_length: 13
j_call: TRBJ2-4
clone_size: -
cdr3_nt: TGCGCCAGCAGTCAAGGGACAGGGAACATTCAGTACTTC
cdr3_aa: CASSQGTGNIQYF

v_call: TRBV12-5
d_call: -
cdr3_length: 13
j_call: TRBJ1-1
clone_size: -
cdr3_nt: TGTGCTAGTGCCCTTGGAGGGTACACTGAAGCTTTCTTT
cdr3_aa: CASALGGYTEAFF

v_call: TRBV10-1
d_call: -
cdr3_length: 14
j_call: TRBJ2-1
clone_size: once
cdr3_nt: TGCGCCAGCAGTGAGTCGAGGAGCTTCGACGAGCAGTTCTTC
cdr3_aa: CASSESRSFDEQFF

v_call: TRBV12-5
d_call: TRBD1
cdr3_length: 13
j_call: TRBJ1-1
clone_size: -
cdr3_nt: TGTGCTAGTGGTCCCCAGGGGGTGGGTGAAGCTTTCTTT
cdr3_aa: CASGPQGVGEAFF

v_call: TRBV12-5
d_call: TRBD1
cdr3_length: 15
j_call: TRBJ2-2
clone_size: -
cdr3_nt: TGTGCTAGTGGCGAAACCGGGACAGGGGCCGGGGAGCTGTTTTTT
cdr3_aa: CASGETGTGAGELFF

v_call: TRBV5-4
d_call: -
cdr3_length: 16
j_call: TRBJ2-7
clone_size: -
cdr3_nt: TGTGCCAGCAGCCCGGCGGGTTTAGCGGCTCTAGGAGAGCAGTACTTC
cdr3_aa: CASSPAGLAALGEQYF

v_call: TRBV7-6
d_call: TRBD2
cdr3_length: 15
j_call: TRBJ2-3
clone_size: -
cdr3_nt: TGTGCCAGCAGCTTACAAGCGGGAGGGGTGAATACGCAGTATTTT
cdr3_aa: CASSLQAGGVNTQYF

v_call: TRBV7-9
d_call: -
cdr3_length: 15
j_call: TRBJ1-3
clone_size: -
cdr3_nt: TGTGCCAGCAGCTTACGCGGGGTAGCGGGAAACACCATATATTTT
cdr3_aa: CASSLRGVAGNTIYF

v_call: TRBV6-4
d_call: TRBD1
cdr3_length: 13
j_call: TRBJ2-1
clone_size: few
cdr3_nt: TGTGCCAGCAGTGACCTCGGGACAGGGGAGCAGTTCTTC
cdr3_aa: CASSDLGTGEQFF

v_call: TRBV10-3
d_call: TRBD1
cdr3_length: 15
j_call: TRBJ2-7
clone_size: -
cdr3_nt: TGTGCCATCAGATACGGGACAGCTCCCCGGGGTGAGCAGTACTTC
cdr3_aa: CAIRYGTAPRGEQYF

v_call: TRBV23-1
d_call: TRBD1
cdr3_length: 15
j_call: TRBJ2-1
clone_size: -
cdr3_nt: TGCGCCAGCAGTCAAGCAGGGGGCGCTTACAATGAGCAGTTCTTC
cdr3_aa: CASSQAGGAYNEQFF

v_call: TRBV11-2
d_call: TRBD1
cdr3_length: 16
j_call: TRBJ1-6
clone_size: -
cdr3_nt: TGTGCCAGCAGCTTAGATTTCTGGACAGGGAATTCACCCCTCCACTTT
cdr3_aa: CASSLDFWTGNSPLHF

v_call: TRBV6-5
d_call: TRBD1
cdr3_length: 16
j_call: TRBJ1-5
clone_size: -
cdr3_nt: TGTGCCAGCAGTTCTTGGACAGGGGTAAGCAATCAGCCCCAGCATTTT
cdr3_aa: CASSSWTGVSNQPQHF

v_call: TRBV2
d_call: -
cdr3_length: 14
j_call: TRBJ1-2
clone_size: -
cdr3_nt: TGTGCGCAAACCTCAGGAAGATCTAACTATGGCTACACCTTC
cdr3_aa: CAQTSGRSNYGYTF

v_call: TRBV29-1
d_call: TRBD2
cdr3_length: 12
j_call: TRBJ2-7
clone_size: -
cdr3_nt: TGCAGCGCCGGGAGGGTGGGGGGCGAGCAGTACTTC
cdr3_aa: CSAGRVGGEQYF

v_call: TRBV11-2
d_call: TRBD1
cdr3_length: 16
j_call: TRBJ1-2
clone_size: -
cdr3_nt: TGTGCCAGCAGCTTAGATACCCAGGGACAGCCGTTCGGCTACACCTTC
cdr3_aa: CASSLDTQGQPFGYTF

v_call: TRBV11-3
d_call: -
cdr3_length: 13
j_call: TRBJ2-5
clone_size: -
cdr3_nt: TGTGCCAGCAGTATGACAGTTGGGGAGACCCAGTACTTC
cdr3_aa: CASSMTVGETQYF

v_call: TRBV7-2
d_call: -
cdr3_length: 12
j_call: TRBJ2-3
clone_size: -
cdr3_nt: TGTGCCAGCAGCCCCTCCCTTGATACGCAGTATTTT
cdr3_aa: CASSPSLDTQYF

v_call: TRBV28
d_call: TRBD2
cdr3_length: 18
j_call: TRBJ2-2
clone_size: -
cdr3_nt: TGTGCCAGCAGTGCCAACCTCGGACTAGCGGAGAATACCGGGGAGCTGTTTTTT
cdr3_aa: CASSANLGLAENTGELFF

v_call: TRBV5-1
d_call: -
cdr3_length: 15
j_call: TRBJ2-5
clone_size: -
cdr3_nt: TGCGCCAGCAGCTTGGACAGGTTGGGTCAAGAGACCCAGTACTTC
cdr3_aa: CASSLDRLGQETQYF

v_call: TRBV28
d_call: TRBD1
cdr3_length: 14
j_call: TRBJ2-7
clone_size: few
cdr3_nt: TGTGCCAGCAGAGGGACAGGGCGCCCTATCGAGCAGTACTTC
cdr3_aa: CASRGTGRPIEQYF

v_call: TRBV28
d_call: -
cdr3_length: 13
j_call: TRBJ2-5
clone_size: -
cdr3_nt: TGTGCCAGCAGTGTCCCAGGGTTCGTGGACCAGTACTTC
cdr3_aa: CASSVPGFVDQYF

v_call: TRBV5-6
d_call: TRBD2
cdr3_length: 16
j_call: TRBJ2-1
clone_size: -
cdr3_nt: TGTGCCAGCAGCATCGAAGCGGGGCCCTCCTACAATGAGCAGTTCTTC
cdr3_aa: CASSIEAGPSYNEQFF

v_call: TRBV11-2
d_call: -
cdr3_length: 14
j_call: TRBJ2-1
clone_size: -
cdr3_nt: TGTGCCAGCAGCCTAATGGCGGTCCTGAATGAGCAGTTCTTC
cdr3_aa: CASSLMAVLNEQFF

v_call: TRBV28
d_call: -
cdr3_length: 11
j_call: TRBJ2-7
clone_size: -
cdr3_nt: TGTGCCACCTACTCCGCGTACGAGCAGTACTTC
cdr3_aa: CATYSAYEQYF

v_call: TRBV6-5
d_call: -
cdr3_length: 14
j_call: TRBJ1-1
clone_size: -
cdr3_nt: TGTGCCAGCAGTCGCTCGGCGGTAAACACTGAAGCTTTCTTT
cdr3_aa: CASSRSAVNTEAFF

v_call: TRBV18
d_call: TRBD2
cdr3_length: 19
j_call: TRBJ2-1
clone_size: -
cdr3_nt: TGTGCCAGCTCACCCTTTGGACAGCGGGGCGGGAGGATCTACAATGAGCAGTTCTTC
cdr3_aa: CASSPFGQRGGRIYNEQFF

v_call: TRBV5-6
d_call: -
cdr3_length: 18
j_call: TRBJ1-3
clone_size: -
cdr3_nt: TGTGCCAGCAGCTTGAGTCCGCCGGGCCCCGGGGGGGGAAACACCATATATTTT
cdr3_aa: CASSLSPPGPGGGNTIYF

v_call: TRBV4-2
d_call: -
cdr3_length: 15
j_call: TRBJ1-4
clone_size: -
cdr3_nt: TGTGCCAGCAGCCAAGACCCAGGGGCTGGTGAAAAACTGTTTTTT
cdr3_aa: CASSQDPGAGEKLFF

v_call: TRBV5-1
d_call: TRBD1
cdr3_length: 16
j_call: TRBJ2-7
clone_size: -
cdr3_nt: TGCGCCAGCAGTTCGGGGCAGGACAGGGGAAGGTACGAGCAGTACTTC
cdr3_aa: CASSSGQDRGRYEQYF

v_call: TRBV25-1
d_call: TRBD2
cdr3_length: 15
j_call: TRBJ2-1
clone_size: -
cdr3_nt: TGTGCCAGCAGTGATCTAGCGGGCTTTTTCAATGAGCAGTTCTTC
cdr3_aa: CASSDLAGFFNEQFF

v_call: TRBV5-1
d_call: -
cdr3_length: 15
j_call: TRBJ1-1
clone_size: -
cdr3_nt: TGCGCCAGCAGCTTGCGGACAGAAGTTAACACTGAAGCTTTCTTT
cdr3_aa: CASSLRTEVNTEAFF